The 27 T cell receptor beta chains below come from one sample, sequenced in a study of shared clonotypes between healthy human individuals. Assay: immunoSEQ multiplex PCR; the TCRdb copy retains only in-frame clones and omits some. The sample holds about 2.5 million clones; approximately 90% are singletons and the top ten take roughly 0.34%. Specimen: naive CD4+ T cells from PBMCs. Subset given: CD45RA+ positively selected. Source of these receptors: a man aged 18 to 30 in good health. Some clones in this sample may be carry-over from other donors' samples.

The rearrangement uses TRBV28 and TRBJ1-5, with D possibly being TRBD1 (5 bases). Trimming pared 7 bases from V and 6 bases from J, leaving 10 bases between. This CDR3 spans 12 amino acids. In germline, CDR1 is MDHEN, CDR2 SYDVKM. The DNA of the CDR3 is TGTGCCAGCACAGAAGGGGTTCAGCCCCAGCATTTT. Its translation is CASTEGVQPQHF. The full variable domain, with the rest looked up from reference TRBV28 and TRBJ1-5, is DVKVTQSSRYLVKRTGEKVFLECVQDMDHENMFWYRQDPGLGLRLIYFSYDVKMKEKGDIPEGYSVSREKKERFSLILESASTNQTSMYLCASTEGVQPQHFGDGTRLSIL.

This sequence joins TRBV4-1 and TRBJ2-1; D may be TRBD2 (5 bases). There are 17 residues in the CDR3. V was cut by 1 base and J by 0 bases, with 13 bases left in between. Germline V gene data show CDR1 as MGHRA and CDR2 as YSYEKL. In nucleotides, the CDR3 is TGCGCCAGCAGCCAAGTTGAGACCCGGGGCTCCTACAATGAGCAGTTCTTC. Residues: CASSQVETRGSYNEQFF.

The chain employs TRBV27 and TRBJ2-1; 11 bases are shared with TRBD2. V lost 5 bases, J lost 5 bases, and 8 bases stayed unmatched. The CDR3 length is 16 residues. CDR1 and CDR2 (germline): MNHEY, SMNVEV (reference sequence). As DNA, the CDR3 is TGTGCCAGCAGTCCAATCGGGACTAGCGGACACAATGAGCAGTTCTTC. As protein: CASSPIGTSGHNEQFF.

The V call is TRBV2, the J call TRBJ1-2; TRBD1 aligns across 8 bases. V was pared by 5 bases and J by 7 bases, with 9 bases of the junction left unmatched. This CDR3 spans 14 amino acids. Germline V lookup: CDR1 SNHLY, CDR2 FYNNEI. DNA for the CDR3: TGTGCCAGCAGTCCCCGATCGGACAGGGTTGGCTACACCTTC. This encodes CASSPRSDRVGYTF.

The DNA for the CDR3 is TGTGCCTGGAGCCGGACAGGGACCACCTACGAGCAGTACTTC. It translates to CAWSRTGTTYEQYF. The chain uses TRBV30 and TRBJ2-7, with TRBD1 identical over 8 bases. The length of the CDR3 is 14 residues. V lost 3 bases and J lost 2; bases outside the gene matches: 6. Germline CDR1 GTSNPN, CDR2 SVGIG (reference sequence).

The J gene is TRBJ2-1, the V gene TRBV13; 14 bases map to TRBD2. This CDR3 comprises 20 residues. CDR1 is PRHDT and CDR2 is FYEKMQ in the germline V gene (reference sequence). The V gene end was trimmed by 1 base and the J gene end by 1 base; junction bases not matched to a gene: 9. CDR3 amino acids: CASSLVPGTSGRFSYNEQFF. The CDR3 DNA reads TGTGCCAGCAGCTTAGTACCCGGGACTAGCGGGAGATTTTCCTACAATGAGCAGTTCTTC.

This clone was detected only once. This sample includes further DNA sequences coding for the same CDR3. The chain's CDR3 is CASSSLGGTEAFF. The CDR3 nucleotides are TGTGCCAGCAGCTCCTTGGGCGGCACTGAAGCTTTCTTT. The rearrangement links TRBV7-9 to TRBJ1-1; the D is unclear. The germline gives CDR1 SEHNR, CDR2 FQNEAQ (reference sequence). Deletions cut 4 bases from V and 4 bases from J, with 10 bases between. This CDR3 comprises 13 residues.

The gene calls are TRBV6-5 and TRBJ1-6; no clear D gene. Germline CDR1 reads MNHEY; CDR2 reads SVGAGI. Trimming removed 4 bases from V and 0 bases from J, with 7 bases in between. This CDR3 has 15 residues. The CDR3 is CASSSGYSYNSPLHF. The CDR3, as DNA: TGTGCCAGCAGTTCCGGGTACTCCTATAATTCACCCCTCCACTTT.

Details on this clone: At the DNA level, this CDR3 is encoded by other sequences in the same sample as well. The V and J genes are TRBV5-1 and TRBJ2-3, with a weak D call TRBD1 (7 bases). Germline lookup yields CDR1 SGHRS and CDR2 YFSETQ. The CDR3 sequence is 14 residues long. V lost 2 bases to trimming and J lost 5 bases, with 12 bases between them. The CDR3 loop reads CASSFRQGLDTQYF. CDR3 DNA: TGCGCCAGCAGCTTCCGACAGGGACTAGATACGCAGTATTTT.

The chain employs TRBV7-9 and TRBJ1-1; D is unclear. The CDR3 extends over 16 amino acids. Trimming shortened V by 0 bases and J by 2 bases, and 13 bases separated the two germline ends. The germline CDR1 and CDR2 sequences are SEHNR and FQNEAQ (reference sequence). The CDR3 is CASSLAPGRINTEAFF. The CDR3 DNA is TGTGCCAGCAGCTTAGCTCCCGGACGGATAAACACTGAAGCTTTCTTT. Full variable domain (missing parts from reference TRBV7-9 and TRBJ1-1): DTGVSQNPRHKITKRGQNVTFRCDPISEHNRLYWYRQTLGQGPEFLTYFQNEAQLEKSRLLSDRFSAERPKGSFSTLEIQRTEQGDSAMYLCASSLAPGRINTEAFFGQGTRLTVV.

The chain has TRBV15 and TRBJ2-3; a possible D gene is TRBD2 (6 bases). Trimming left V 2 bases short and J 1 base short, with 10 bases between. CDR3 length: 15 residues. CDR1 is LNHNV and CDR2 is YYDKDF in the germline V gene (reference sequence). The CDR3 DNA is TGTGCCACCAGCAGACCCTCGGGGGGCACAGATACGCAGTATTTT. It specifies CATSRPSGGTDTQYF. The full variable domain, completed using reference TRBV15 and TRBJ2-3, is DAMVIQNPRYQVTQFGKPVTLSCSQTLNHNVMYWYQQKSSQAPKLLFHYYDKDFNNEADTPDNFQSRRPNTSFCFLDIRSPGLGDTAMYLCATSRPSGGTDTQYFGPGTRLTVL.

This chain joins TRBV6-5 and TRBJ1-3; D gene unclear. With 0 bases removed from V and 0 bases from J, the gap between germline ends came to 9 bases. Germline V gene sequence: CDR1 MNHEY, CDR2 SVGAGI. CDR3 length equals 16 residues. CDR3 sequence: CASSYSRANSGNTIYF. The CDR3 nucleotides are TGTGCCAGCAGTTACTCTCGGGCGAACTCTGGAAACACCATATATTTT.

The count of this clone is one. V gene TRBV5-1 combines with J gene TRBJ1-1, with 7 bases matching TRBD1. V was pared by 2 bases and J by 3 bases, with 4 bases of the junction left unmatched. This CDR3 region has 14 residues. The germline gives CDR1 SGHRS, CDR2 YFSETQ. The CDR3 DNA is TGCGCCAGCAGCTTAACAGGGGTAGACACTGAAGCTTTCTTT. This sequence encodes CASSLTGVDTEAFF.

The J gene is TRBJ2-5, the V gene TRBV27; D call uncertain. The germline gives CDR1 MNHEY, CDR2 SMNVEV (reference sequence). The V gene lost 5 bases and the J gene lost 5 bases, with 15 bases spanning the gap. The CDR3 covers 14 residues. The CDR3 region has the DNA TGTGCCAGCAGTAGCCAGCCATTCGGGGAGACCCAGTACTTC. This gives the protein CASSSQPFGETQYF.

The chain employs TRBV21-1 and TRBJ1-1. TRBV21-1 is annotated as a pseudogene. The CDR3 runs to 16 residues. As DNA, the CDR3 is TGTGCCAGCAGCGGGGGGGGTCCTAGGGCGAACACTGAAGCTTTCTTT. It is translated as CASSGGGPRANTEAFF.

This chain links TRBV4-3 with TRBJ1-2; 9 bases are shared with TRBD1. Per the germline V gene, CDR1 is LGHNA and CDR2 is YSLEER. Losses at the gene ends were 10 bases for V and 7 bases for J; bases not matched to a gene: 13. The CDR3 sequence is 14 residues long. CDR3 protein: CANGTGSPCGGYTF. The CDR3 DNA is TGCGCCAACGGGACAGGGTCTCCCTGCGGTGGCTACACCTTC.

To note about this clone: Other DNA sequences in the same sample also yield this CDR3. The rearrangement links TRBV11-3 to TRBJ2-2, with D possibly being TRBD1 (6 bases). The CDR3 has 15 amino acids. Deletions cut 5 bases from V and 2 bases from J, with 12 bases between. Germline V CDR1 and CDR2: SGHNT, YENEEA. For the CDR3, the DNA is TGTGCCAGCAGCCCCCGGACAGAAAACACCGGGGAGCTGTTTTTT. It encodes CASSPRTENTGELFF. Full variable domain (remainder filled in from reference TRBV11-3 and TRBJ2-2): EAGVVQSPRYKIIEKKQPVAFWCNPISGHNTLYWYLQNLGQGPELLIRYENEEAVDDSQLPKDRFSAERLKGVDSTLKIQPAELGDSAVYLCASSPRTENTGELFFGEGSRLTVL.

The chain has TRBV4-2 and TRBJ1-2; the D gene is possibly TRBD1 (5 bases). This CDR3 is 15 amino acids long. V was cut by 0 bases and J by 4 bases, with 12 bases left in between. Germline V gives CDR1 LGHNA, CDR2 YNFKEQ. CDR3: CASSQDLGGAYGYTF. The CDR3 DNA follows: TGTGCCAGCAGCCAAGATCTGGGAGGGGCCTATGGCTACACCTTC.

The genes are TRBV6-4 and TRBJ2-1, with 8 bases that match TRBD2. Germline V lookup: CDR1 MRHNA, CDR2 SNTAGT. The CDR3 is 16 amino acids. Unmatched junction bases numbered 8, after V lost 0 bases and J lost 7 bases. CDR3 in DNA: TGTGCCAGCAGTGACTCCGGCGGGAGGCGGTCAAATGAGCAGTTCTTC. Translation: CASSDSGGRRSNEQFF.

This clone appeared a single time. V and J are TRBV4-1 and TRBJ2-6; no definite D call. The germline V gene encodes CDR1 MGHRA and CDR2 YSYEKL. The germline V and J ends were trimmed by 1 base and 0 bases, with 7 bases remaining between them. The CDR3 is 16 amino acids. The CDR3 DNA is TGCGCCAGCAGCCAAGGGGCAGACTCTGGGGCCAACGTCCTGACTTTC. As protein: CASSQGADSGANVLTF.

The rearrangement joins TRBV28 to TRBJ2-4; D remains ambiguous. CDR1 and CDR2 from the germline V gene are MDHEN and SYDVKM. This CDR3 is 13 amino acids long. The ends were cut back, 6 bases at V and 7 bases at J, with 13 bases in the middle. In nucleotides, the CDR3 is TGTGCCAGCAGCTCCGGCTCGGCGAACATTCAGTACTTC. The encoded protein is CASSSGSANIQYF. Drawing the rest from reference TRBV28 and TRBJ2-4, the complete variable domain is DVKVTQSSRYLVKRTGEKVFLECVQDMDHENMFWYRQDPGLGLRLIYFSYDVKMKEKGDIPEGYSVSREKKERFSLILESASTNQTSMYLCASSSGSANIQYFGAGTRLSVL.

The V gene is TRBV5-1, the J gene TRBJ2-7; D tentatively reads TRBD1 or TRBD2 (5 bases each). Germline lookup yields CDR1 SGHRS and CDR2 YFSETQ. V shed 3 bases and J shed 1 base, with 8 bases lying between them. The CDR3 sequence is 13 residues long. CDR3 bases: TGCGCCAGCAGCTGGGGGATTTCCTACGAGCAGTACTTC. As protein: CASSWGISYEQYF.

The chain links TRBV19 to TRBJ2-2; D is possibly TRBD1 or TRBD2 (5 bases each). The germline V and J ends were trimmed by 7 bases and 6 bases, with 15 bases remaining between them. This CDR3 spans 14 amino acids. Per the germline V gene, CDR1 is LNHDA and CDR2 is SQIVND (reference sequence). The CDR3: CASKQGVGAGELFF. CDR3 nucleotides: TGTGCCAGTAAGCAGGGAGTCGGCGCCGGGGAGCTGTTTTTT. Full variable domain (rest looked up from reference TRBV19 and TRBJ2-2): DGGITQSPKYLFRKEGQNVTLSCEQNLNHDAMYWYRQDPGQGLRLIYYSQIVNDFQKGDIAEGYSVSREKKESFPLTVTSAQKNPTAFYLCASKQGVGAGELFFGEGSRLTVL.

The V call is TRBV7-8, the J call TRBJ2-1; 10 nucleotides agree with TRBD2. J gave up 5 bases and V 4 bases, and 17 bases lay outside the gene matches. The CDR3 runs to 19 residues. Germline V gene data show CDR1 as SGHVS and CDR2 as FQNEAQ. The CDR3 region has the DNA TGTGCCAGCAGCTCCCCCGGGCTCAGGTACACTAGCGGGAACAATGAGCAGTTCTTC. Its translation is CASSSPGLRYTSGNNEQFF.

For the CDR3, the DNA is TGTGCCAGCAGCAGAACCGAGCTGGCGCAGTATTTT. Encoded protein: CASSRTELAQYF. This sequence joins TRBV11-1 and TRBJ2-3; D gene uncertain. The germline V gene has CDR1 SGHAT and CDR2 FQDESV (reference sequence). The CDR3 extends over 12 amino acids. Between the trimmed V and J ends, which lost 5 bases and 10 bases, there was a span of 13 bases.

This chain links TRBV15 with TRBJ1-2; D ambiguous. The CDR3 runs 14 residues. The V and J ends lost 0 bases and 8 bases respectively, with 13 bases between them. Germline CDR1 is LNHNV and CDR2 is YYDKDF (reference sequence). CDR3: CATSRDTAGRGYTF. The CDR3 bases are TGTGCCACCAGCAGAGACACCGCCGGTAGGGGCTACACCTTC.

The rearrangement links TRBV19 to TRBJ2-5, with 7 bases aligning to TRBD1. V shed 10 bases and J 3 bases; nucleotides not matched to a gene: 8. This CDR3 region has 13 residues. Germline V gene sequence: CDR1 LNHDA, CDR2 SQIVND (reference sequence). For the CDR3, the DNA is TGTGCCACCCAAAAAACAGGGGAAGAGACCCAGTACTTC. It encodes CATQKTGEETQYF.